What follows are 26 T cell receptor beta chains derived from one specimen sequenced in a study of blood T cell repertoires in COVID-19. The method was immunoSEQ multiplex PCR; TCRdb's version includes in-frame clones alone and lacks a portion of them. The sample lists 52,000 or so clones, 80% to 90% occurring once. Sequencing used peripheral blood. These receptors originate from a man aged 80 or over with acute or convalescent COVID-19.

Turning to this clone: Germline is not matched at one junction end, which may reflect a read error. The CDR3 DNA reads as TGTGCTAGCAGCTTAGGAGGCGGGGGCACAGATACGCAGTATTTT. It encodes CASSLGGGGTDTQYF. This chain links TRBV7-7 with TRBJ2-3; D possibly corresponds to TRBD2 (6 bases). CDR3 length: 15 amino acids. Germline V gene lookup returns CDR1 SSHAT and CDR2 FNYEAQ (reference sequence).

There are a few counts of this clone. The rearrangement links TRBV5-4 to TRBJ2-4; weak D call: TRBD2 (5 bases). The ends were cut back, 1 base at V and 6 bases at J, with 11 bases in the middle. Looked up from germline, CDR1 is SGHNT and CDR2 is YYREEE (reference sequence). This CDR3 is built from 14 residues. The CDR3 protein is CASSLPLEGNIQYF. The CDR3 nucleotides are TGTGCCAGCAGCTTGCCCCTTGAGGGAAACATTCAGTACTTC.

This chain connects TRBV7-2 to TRBJ1-4; TRBD1 matches at 9 bases. Germline CDR1 SGHTA, CDR2 FQGNSA. This CDR3 contains 15 residues. Trimming removed 5 bases from V and 5 bases from J; junction bases left unmatched: 6. The DNA for the CDR3 is TGTGCCAGCAGCCCACAGGGGGCCTTAAATGAAAAACTGTTTTTT. Encoded protein: CASSPQGALNEKLFF.

This clone has just a few counts. The chain is built from TRBV19 and TRBJ1-1, with D uncertain. Germline V gene data show CDR1 as LNHDA and CDR2 as SQIVND (reference sequence). This CDR3 is built from 15 residues. V was cut by 7 bases and J by 5 bases, with 20 bases left in between. This chain's CDR3 is CASTITGGSRTEAFF. CDR3 in DNA: TGTGCCAGTACCATTACGGGAGGCAGCAGGACTGAAGCTTTCTTT.

Remarks on this clone: Compared with germline, one end of the junction differs, possibly owing to a read error. The chain couples TRBV4-1 to TRBJ2-1, with 15 bases matching TRBD2. This CDR3 spans 18 amino acids. In germline, CDR1 is MGHRA, CDR2 YSYEKL. The CDR3 region is CASRRPGLAGGLGPSVLF. The DNA for the CDR3 is TGCGCCAGCCGCCGCCCGGGACTAGCGGGGGGATTGGGGCCCTCAGTTCTCTTC.

V is TRBV19 and J is TRBJ1-2; weak D call: TRBD1 (6 bases). This CDR3 is 14 amino acids long. Trimming left V 3 bases short and J 4 bases short, with 12 bases between. Germline V lookup: CDR1 LNHDA, CDR2 SQIVND (reference sequence). In DNA, the CDR3 is TGTGCCAGTAGTATGGGGGGGCGCGTCTATGGCTACACCTTC. It encodes CASSMGGRVYGYTF. The full variable domain, with the rest looked up from reference TRBV19 and TRBJ1-2, is DGGITQSPKYLFRKEGQNVTLSCEQNLNHDAMYWYRQDPGQGLRLIYYSQIVNDFQKGDIAEGYSVSREKKESFPLTVTSAQKNPTAFYLCASSMGGRVYGYTFGSGTRLTVV.

The chain recombines TRBV7-2 with TRBJ2-5, with D perhaps matching TRBD2 (5 bases). Per the germline V gene, CDR1 is SGHTA and CDR2 is FQGNSA. Trimming left V 5 bases short and J 5 bases short, with 12 bases between. The CDR3 sequence is 13 residues long. In nucleotides, the CDR3 is TGTGCCAGCAGCCCCACCTGGAGGGAGACCCAGTACTTC. It is translated as CASSPTWRETQYF.

The chain joins TRBV3-1 (or the pseudogene TRBV3-2) to TRBJ1-5; 8 bases align to TRBD1. V lost 3 bases and J lost 3; bases outside the gene matches: 4. This CDR3 spans 15 amino acids. Germline loops: CDR1 LGHDT, CDR2 YNNKEL (reference sequence). The CDR3 bases are TGTGCCAGCAGCCACAGGACAGGGAACAATCAGCCCCAGCATTTT. This codes for CASSHRTGNNQPQHF.

The chain uses TRBV9 and TRBJ2-1, with TRBD2 identical over 13 bases. This CDR3 spans 17 amino acids. J was trimmed by 1 base and V by 4 bases; bases with no gene match: 5. Per germline, CDR1 SGDLS and CDR2 YYNGEE. Here the CDR3 DNA reads TGTGCCAGCAGCCACCGGACTAGCGGGGGTTCCTACAATGAGCAGTTCTTC. Residues: CASSHRTSGGSYNEQFF. Full variable domain (missing parts from reference TRBV9 and TRBJ2-1): DSGVTQTPKHLITATGQRVTLRCSPRSGDLSVYWYQQSLDQGLQFLIQYYNGEERAKGNILERFSAQQFPDLHSELNLSSLELGDSALYFCASSHRTSGGSYNEQFFGPGTRLTVL.

This clone was recorded a few times. This chain joins TRBV15 and TRBJ2-3; 8 nucleotides agree with TRBD1. This CDR3 contains 16 residues. The germline gives CDR1 LNHNV, CDR2 YYDKDF (reference sequence). V lost 4 bases to trimming and J lost 4 bases; unmatched junction nucleotides: 10. DNA of the CDR3: TGTGCCACCAGCACCCGGGACAGGCAATTTTCAGATACGCAGTATTTT. Translation: CATSTRDRQFSDTQYF.

Only one count was recorded for this clone. V gene TRBV5-1 combines with J gene TRBJ1-1; perhaps TRBD1 as D (6 bases). This CDR3 has 14 amino acids. Trimming cost V 2 bases and J 4 bases, with 12 bases left between them. Per germline, CDR1 SGHRS and CDR2 YFSETQ. The CDR3 nucleotides read TGCGCCAGCAGCTTTTCAGGGGAGGGCACTGAAGCTTTCTTT. Translated: CASSFSGEGTEAFF.

The chain uses TRBV19 and TRBJ1-1, with D possibly matching TRBD1 (6 bases). Per the germline V gene, CDR1 is LNHDA and CDR2 is SQIVND (reference sequence). This CDR3 has 12 residues. V lost 10 bases and J 7 bases, leaving 16 bases between the germline ends. The CDR3 DNA is TGTGCCATTAGACAGGACCCCCTTGAAGCTTTCTTT. It codes for CAIRQDPLEAFF.

The chain employs TRBV30 and TRBJ2-6; 9 nucleotides agree with TRBD1. The CDR3 covers 18 residues. Germline-derived CDR1 and CDR2 are GTSNPN and SVGIG (reference sequence). V trimming: 5 bases; J trimming: 0 bases; junction bases outside the gene matches: 11. For the CDR3, the DNA is TGTGCCTGGGAACCGGACAGGGGTCTCCCCTCTGGGGCCAACGTCCTGACTTTC. Protein sequence: CAWEPDRGLPSGANVLTF. Drawing the rest from reference TRBV30 and TRBJ2-6, the complete variable domain is SQTIHQWPATLVQPVGSPLSLECTVEGTSNPNLYWYRQAAGRGLQLLFYSVGIGQISSEVPQNLSASRPQDRQFILSSKKLLLSDSGFYLCAWEPDRGLPSGANVLTFGAGSRLTVL.

V usage is TRBV6-6 and J usage is TRBJ2-4; D unclear. With 5 bases removed from V and 1 base from J, the gap between germline ends came to 9 bases. The CDR3 contains 14 residues. In germline, CDR1 is MNHNY, CDR2 SVGAGI (reference sequence). CDR3 residues: CASSTSSAKNIQYF. Here the CDR3 DNA reads TGTGCCAGCAGTACAAGTAGCGCCAAAAACATTCAGTACTTC.

The V and J genes are TRBV9 and TRBJ1-1, with D perhaps matching TRBD1 (6 bases). CDR1 is SGDLS and CDR2 is YYNGEE in the germline V gene. This CDR3 contains 16 residues. V was clipped by 4 bases and J by 1 base, with 17 bases between them. The CDR3 protein is CASSLEGEPRNTEAFF. The CDR3 DNA reads as TGTGCCAGCAGCCTAGAGGGGGAACCCAGGAACACTGAAGCTTTCTTT. Variable domain in full (rest from reference TRBV9 and TRBJ1-1): DSGVTQTPKHLITATGQRVTLRCSPRSGDLSVYWYQQSLDQGLQFLIQYYNGEERAKGNILERFSAQQFPDLHSELNLSSLELGDSALYFCASSLEGEPRNTEAFFGQGTRLTVV.

This clone appeared a few times. The chain carries TRBV2 and TRBJ1-4; D may be TRBD1 (6 bases). V lost 7 bases to trimming and J lost 8 bases, with 20 bases between them. Germline CDR1 and CDR2: SNHLY and FYNNEI. The CDR3 length is 15 residues. Here the CDR3 DNA reads TGTGCCAGCATGAGCCAGGGGCTAGCTGGGGAAAAACTGTTTTTT. The encoded protein is CASMSQGLAGEKLFF.

This chain links TRBV9 with TRBJ2-5, with a weak D call TRBD2 (6 bases). Germline V gene data show CDR1 as SGDLS and CDR2 as YYNGEE. With 4 bases removed from V and 7 bases from J, the gap between germline ends came to 23 bases. This CDR3 comprises 16 residues. CDR3 coding DNA: TGTGCCAGCAGCCCCGACGGGGGAAATCCAGGCGGGACCCAGTACTTC. It codes for CASSPDGGNPGGTQYF.

As DNA, the CDR3 is TGTGCCAGCAGCCGATGGACAGGGGACCTACTCGATGAGCAGTTCTTC. It is translated as CASSRWTGDLLDEQFF. The chain links TRBV14 to TRBJ2-1; 9 bases are shared with TRBD1. Germline trimming cut 4 bases from V and 8 bases from J; bases unmatched to any gene: 12. Germline V gene lookup returns CDR1 SGHDN and CDR2 FVKESK. The CDR3 is 16 residues long.

This sequence joins TRBV19 and TRBJ1-5; possible D gene TRBD1, 5 bases. The CDR3 runs to 12 residues. Germline V gene data show CDR1 as LNHDA and CDR2 as SQIVND (reference sequence). Trimming left V 6 bases short and J 11 bases short, with 14 bases between. The CDR3 DNA sequence: TGTGCCAGTAGGGAGGGGCCGGGGTCCCAGCATTTT. Translated, it gives CASREGPGSQHF.

The CDR3: CSVIPRTGGWSFF. CDR3 bases: TGCAGCGTTATTCCGAGGACAGGGGGCTGGTCTTTCTTT. This chain joins TRBV29-1 and TRBJ1-1; 11 nucleotides align to TRBD1. Trimming cost V 5 bases and J 12 bases; bases outside gene matches: 11. The CDR3 extends over 13 amino acids. The germline gives CDR1 SQVTM, CDR2 ANQGSEA.

J is TRBJ2-7 and V is TRBV5-6, with D possibly matching TRBD1 (5 bases). Germline CDR1 SGHDT, CDR2 YYEEEE. Trimming left V 5 bases short and J 2 bases short, with 11 bases between. This CDR3 is built from 13 residues. The CDR3 region has the DNA TGTGCCAGCAGGTCAGGGTTCACCTACGAGCAGTACTTC. It encodes CASRSGFTYEQYF.

The J gene is TRBJ1-2, the V gene TRBV25-1; D might be TRBD1 (6 bases). Trimming removed 1 base at V and 3 bases at J, with 12 bases between. There are 15 residues in the CDR3. Germline CDR1 is MGHDK and CDR2 is SYGVNS. The CDR3 loop reads CASSEFGGGDYGYTF. Written as DNA, the CDR3 is TGTGCCAGCAGTGAATTCGGGGGGGGCGACTATGGCTACACCTTC.

Written as DNA, the CDR3 is TGTGCCAGCAGCCCGGGACTAGCGGGGGCCTCCTTCTACAATGAGCAGTTCTTC. As protein: CASSPGLAGASFYNEQFF. V usage is TRBV11-2 and J usage is TRBJ2-1, with TRBD2 matching 14 bases. This CDR3 has 18 residues. Germline CDR1 SGHAT, CDR2 FQNNGV. Germline trimming cut 5 bases from V and 3 bases from J; bases unmatched to any gene: 9.

The V call is TRBV6-1, the J call TRBJ1-2, with 11 bases identical to TRBD1. J gave up 8 bases and V 2 bases, and 4 bases lay outside the gene matches. Germline-derived CDR1 and CDR2 are MNHNS and SASEGT. The CDR3 runs to 14 residues. The CDR3 sequence is CASSELRTGGGYTF. The CDR3, as DNA: TGTGCCAGCAGTGAACTAAGGACAGGGGGCGGCTACACCTTC.

V and J are TRBV12-3 or TRBV12-4 and TRBJ2-3; D uncertain. The CDR3 contains 11 residues. V was pared by 2 bases and J by 7 bases, with 4 bases between. The CDR3 loop reads CASSLSNTQYF. Here the CDR3 DNA reads TGTGCCAGCAGTTTATCTAATACGCAGTATTTT.

This chain connects TRBV7-9 to TRBJ2-7; D is perhaps TRBD2 (5 bases). V dropped 0 bases and J dropped 3 bases, with 18 bases sitting between them. Germline V lookup: CDR1 SEHNR, CDR2 FQNEAQ (reference sequence). The CDR3 loop spans 17 amino acids. CDR3 coding DNA: TGTGCCAGCAGCTTAGCGGAGGTTGGGGAGTGGGACTACGAGCAGTACTTC. This codes for CASSLAEVGEWDYEQYF.